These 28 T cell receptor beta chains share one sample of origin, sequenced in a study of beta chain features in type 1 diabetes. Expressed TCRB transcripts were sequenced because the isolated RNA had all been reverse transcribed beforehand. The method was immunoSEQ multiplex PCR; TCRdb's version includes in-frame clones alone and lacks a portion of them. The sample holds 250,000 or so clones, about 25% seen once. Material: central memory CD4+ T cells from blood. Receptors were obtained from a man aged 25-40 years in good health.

CDR3 amino acids: CASSLEVGYTQYF. DNA of the CDR3: TGTGCCAGCAGCTTAGAAGTGGGGTATACGCAGTATTTT. V and J are TRBV7-2 and TRBJ2-3; D is undetermined. Trimming stripped 1 base from V and 7 bases from J, with 9 bases between. The CDR3 has 13 amino acids. Germline-derived CDR1 and CDR2 are SGHTA and FQGNSA.

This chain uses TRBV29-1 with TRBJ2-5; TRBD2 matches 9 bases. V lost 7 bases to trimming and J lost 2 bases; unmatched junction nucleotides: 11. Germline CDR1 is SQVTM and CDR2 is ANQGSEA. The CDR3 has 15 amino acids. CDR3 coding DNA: TGCAGCGAGCGTAGCGGGAGCTCTCATCAAGAGACCCAGTACTTC. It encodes CSERSGSSHQETQYF.

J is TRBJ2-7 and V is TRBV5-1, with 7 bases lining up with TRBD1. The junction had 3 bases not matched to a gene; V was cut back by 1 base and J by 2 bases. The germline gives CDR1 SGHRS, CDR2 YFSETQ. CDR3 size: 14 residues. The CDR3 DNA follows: TGCGCCAGCAGCTTGCGACAGGGACCCTACGAGCAGTACTTC. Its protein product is CASSLRQGPYEQYF.

CDR3 in DNA: TGTGCCAGCTCACCCTGGCAGGGACCCTACGAGCAGTACTTC. Protein product: CASSPWQGPYEQYF. The gene calls are TRBV18 and TRBJ2-7, with D possibly being TRBD1 or TRBD2 (5 bases each). Germline V lookup: CDR1 KGHSH, CDR2 LQKENI. The CDR3 loop spans 14 amino acids. The germline V and J ends were trimmed by 3 bases and 2 bases, with 11 bases remaining between them.

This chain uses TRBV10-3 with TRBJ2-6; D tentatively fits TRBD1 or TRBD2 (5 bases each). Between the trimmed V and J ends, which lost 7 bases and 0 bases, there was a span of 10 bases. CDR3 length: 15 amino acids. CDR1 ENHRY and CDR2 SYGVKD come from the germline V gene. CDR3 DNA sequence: TGTGCCATCATGAGGGGCGACTCTGGGGCCAACGTCCTGACTTTC. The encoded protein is CAIMRGDSGANVLTF.

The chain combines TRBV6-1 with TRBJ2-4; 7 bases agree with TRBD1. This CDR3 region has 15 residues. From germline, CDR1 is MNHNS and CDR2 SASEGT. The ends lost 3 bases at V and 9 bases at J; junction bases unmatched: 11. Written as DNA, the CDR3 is TGTGCCAGCAGTGAGAGACAGGGTAAAGGTAGCATTCAGTACTTC. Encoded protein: CASSERQGKGSIQYF.

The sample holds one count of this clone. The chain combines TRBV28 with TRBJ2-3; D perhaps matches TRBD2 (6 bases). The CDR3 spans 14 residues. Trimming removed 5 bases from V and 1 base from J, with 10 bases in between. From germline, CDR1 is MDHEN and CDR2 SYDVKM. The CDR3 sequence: CASSTGTRTDTQYF. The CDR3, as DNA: TGTGCCAGCAGTACCGGGACTCGCACAGATACGCAGTATTTT.

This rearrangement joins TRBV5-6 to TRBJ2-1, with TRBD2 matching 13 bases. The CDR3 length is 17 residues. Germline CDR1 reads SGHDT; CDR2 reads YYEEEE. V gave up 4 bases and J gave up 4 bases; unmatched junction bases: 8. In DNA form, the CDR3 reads TGTGCCAGCAGCCCCGGACTAGCGGGAGCCCTTTACAATGAGCAGTTCTTC. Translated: CASSPGLAGALYNEQFF.

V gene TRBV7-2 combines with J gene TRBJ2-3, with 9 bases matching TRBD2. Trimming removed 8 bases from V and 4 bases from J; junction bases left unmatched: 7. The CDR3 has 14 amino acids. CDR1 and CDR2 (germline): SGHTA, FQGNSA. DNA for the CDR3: TGTGCCAGCTGTAGCGGGAGTTGGTCAGATACGCAGTATTTT. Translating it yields CASCSGSWSDTQYF.

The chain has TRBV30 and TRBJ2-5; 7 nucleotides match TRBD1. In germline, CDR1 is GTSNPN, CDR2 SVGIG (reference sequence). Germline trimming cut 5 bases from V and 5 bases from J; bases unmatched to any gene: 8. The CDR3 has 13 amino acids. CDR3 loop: CAWDRGGAETQYF. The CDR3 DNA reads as TGTGCCTGGGACCGAGGGGGCGCGGAGACCCAGTACTTC.

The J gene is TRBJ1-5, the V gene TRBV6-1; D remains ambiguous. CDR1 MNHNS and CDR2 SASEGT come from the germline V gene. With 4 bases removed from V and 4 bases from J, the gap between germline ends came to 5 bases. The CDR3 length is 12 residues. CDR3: CASSVLNQPQHF. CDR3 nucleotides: TGTGCCAGCAGTGTACTAAATCAGCCCCAGCATTTT.

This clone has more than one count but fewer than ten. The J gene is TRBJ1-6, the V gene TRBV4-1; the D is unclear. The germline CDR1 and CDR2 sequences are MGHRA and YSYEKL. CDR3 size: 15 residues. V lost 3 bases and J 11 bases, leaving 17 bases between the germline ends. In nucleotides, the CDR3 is TGCGCCAGCAGCCATCCCTTCGGAAGTGGGACACCCCTCCACTTT. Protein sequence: CASSHPFGSGTPLHF.

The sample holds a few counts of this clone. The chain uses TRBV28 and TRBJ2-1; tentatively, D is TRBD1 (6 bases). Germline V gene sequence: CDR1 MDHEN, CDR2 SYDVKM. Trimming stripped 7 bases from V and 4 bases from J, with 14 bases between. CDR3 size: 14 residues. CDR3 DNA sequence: TGTGCCAGCACCGGACAGAGAGGTTACAATGAGCAGTTCTTC. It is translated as CASTGQRGYNEQFF.

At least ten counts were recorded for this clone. The CDR3 loop is CASSVRQGNTEAFF. CDR3 bases: TGTGCCAGCAGCGTCCGACAGGGGAACACTGAAGCTTTCTTT. The chain links TRBV7-9 to TRBJ1-1, with 7 bases lining up with TRBD1. This CDR3 is 14 amino acids long. The J segment lost 1 base and the V segment lost 5 bases, leaving 4 bases of the junction unmatched. Per the germline V gene, CDR1 is SEHNR and CDR2 is FQNEAQ (reference sequence).

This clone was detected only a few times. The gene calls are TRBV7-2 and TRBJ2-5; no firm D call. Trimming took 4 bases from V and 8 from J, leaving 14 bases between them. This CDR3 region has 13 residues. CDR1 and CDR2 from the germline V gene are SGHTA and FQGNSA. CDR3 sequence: CASSSRQDGTQYF. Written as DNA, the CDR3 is TGTGCCAGCAGCTCCCGGCAGGACGGTACCCAGTACTTC.

The CDR3, as DNA: TGTGCCAGCAGCCCCACCGCTGGGCTGAGTCACAATCAGCCCCAGCATTTT. Translated, it gives CASSPTAGLSHNQPQHF. The genes are TRBV9 and TRBJ1-5; no reliable D call. Deletions cut 4 bases from V and 3 bases from J, with 20 bases between. In germline, CDR1 is SGDLS, CDR2 YYNGEE. This CDR3 has 17 residues.

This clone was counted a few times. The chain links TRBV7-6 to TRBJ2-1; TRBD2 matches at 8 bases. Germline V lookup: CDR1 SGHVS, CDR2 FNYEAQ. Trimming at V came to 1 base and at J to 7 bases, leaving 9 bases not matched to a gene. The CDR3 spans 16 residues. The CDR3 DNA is TGTGCCAGCAGCTTAGATGGGACTAGGGGGAGGAATGAGCAGTTCTTC. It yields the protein CASSLDGTRGRNEQFF.

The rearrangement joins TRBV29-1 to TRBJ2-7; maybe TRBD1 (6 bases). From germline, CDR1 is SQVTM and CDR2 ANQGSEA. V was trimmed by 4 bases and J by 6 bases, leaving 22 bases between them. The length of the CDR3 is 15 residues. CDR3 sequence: CSVADVVKQGGEQYF. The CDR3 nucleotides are TGCAGCGTTGCTGACGTAGTGAAACAGGGTGGCGAGCAGTACTTC.

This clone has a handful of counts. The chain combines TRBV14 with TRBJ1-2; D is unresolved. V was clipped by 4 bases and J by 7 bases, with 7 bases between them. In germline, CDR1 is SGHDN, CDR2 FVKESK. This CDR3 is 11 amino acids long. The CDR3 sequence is CASSPGSGYTF. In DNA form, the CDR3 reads TGTGCCAGCAGCCCGGGCAGTGGCTACACCTTC.

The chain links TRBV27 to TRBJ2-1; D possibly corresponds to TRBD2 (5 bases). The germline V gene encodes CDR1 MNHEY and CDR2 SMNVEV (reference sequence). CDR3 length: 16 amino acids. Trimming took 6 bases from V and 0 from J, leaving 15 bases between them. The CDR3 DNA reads TGTGCCAGCAGCTACACAGCGGACCGCTCCTACAATGAGCAGTTCTTC. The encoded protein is CASSYTADRSYNEQFF.

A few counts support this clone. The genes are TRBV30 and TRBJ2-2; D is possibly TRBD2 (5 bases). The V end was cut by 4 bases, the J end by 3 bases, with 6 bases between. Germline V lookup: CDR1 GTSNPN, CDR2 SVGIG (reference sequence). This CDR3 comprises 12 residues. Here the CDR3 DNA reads TGTGCCTGGAAGAGGGACACCGGGGAGCTGTTTTTT. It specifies CAWKRDTGELFF.

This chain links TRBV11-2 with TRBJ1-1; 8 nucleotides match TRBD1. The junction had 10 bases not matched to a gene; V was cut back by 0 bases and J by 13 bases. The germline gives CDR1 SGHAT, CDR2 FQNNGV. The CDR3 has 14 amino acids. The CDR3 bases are TGTGCCAGCAGCTTAGATCTAGGACAGGGATTGGATTTCTTT. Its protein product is CASSLDLGQGLDFF.

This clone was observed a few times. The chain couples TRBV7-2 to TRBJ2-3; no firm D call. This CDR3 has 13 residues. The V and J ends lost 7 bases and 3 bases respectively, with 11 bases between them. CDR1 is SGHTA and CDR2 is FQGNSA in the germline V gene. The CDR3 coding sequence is TGTGCCAGCACCCCCCGCAGAACAGATACGCAGTATTTT. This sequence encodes CASTPRRTDTQYF.

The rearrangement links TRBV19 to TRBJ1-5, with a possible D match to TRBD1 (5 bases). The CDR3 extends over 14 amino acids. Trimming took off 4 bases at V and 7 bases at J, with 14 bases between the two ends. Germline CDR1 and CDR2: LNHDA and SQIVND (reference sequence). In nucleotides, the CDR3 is TGTGCCAGTAGTAGCGGGGCAGGAGGGCAGCCCCAGCATTTT. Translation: CASSSGAGGQPQHF.

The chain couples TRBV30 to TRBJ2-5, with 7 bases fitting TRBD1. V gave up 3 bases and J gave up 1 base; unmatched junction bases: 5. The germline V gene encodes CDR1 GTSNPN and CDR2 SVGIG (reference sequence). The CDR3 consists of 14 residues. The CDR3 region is CAWRTTGAQETQYF. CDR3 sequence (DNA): TGTGCCTGGAGAACAACAGGGGCCCAAGAGACCCAGTACTTC. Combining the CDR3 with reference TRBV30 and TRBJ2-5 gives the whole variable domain SQTIHQWPATLVQPVGSPLSLECTVEGTSNPNLYWYRQAAGRGLQLLFYSVGIGQISSEVPQNLSASRPQDRQFILSSKKLLLSDSGFYLCAWRTTGAQETQYFGPGTRLLVL.

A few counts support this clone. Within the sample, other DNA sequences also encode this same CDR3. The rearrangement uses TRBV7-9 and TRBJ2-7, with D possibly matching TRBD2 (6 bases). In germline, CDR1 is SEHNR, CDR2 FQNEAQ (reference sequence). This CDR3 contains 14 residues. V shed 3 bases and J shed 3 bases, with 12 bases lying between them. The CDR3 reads CASSFGGASYEQYF. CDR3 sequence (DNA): TGTGCCAGCAGCTTTGGCGGGGCCAGCTACGAGCAGTACTTC.

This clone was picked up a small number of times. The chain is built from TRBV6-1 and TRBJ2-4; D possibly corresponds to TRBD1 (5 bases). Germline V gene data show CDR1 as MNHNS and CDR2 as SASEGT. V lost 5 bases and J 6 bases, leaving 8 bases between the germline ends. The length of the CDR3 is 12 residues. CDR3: CASSKDRNIQYF. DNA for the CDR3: TGTGCCAGCAGTAAAGACAGAAACATTCAGTACTTC.

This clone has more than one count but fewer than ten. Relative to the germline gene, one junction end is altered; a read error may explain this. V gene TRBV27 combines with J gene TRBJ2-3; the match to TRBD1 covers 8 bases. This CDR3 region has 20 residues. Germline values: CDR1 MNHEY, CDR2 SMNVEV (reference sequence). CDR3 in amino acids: CARSLSVGQGTARRRDTQYF. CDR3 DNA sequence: TGTGCCCGCAGTTTATCGGTAGGACAGGGAACCGCCCGACGGAGAGATACGCAGTATTTT.